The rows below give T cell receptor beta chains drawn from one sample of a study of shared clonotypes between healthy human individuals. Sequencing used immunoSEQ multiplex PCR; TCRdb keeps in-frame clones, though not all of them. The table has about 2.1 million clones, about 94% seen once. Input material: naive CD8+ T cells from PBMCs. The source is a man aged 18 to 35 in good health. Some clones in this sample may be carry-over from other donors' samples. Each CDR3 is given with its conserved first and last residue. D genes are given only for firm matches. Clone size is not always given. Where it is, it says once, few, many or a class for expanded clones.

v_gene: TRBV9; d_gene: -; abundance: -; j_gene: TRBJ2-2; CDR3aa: CASSVDREGTGELFF; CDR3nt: TGTGCCAGCAGCGTAGACAGGGAAGGTACCGGGGAGCTGTTTTTT
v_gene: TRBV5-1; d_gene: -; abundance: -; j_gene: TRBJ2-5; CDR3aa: CASSKGLWGETQYF; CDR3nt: TGCGCCAGCAGCAAGGGACTCTGGGGAGAGACCCAGTACTTC
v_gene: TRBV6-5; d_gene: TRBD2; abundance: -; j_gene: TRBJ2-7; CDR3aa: CASRPLAGGVEQYF; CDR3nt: TGTGCCAGCAGGCCCCTAGCGGGAGGCGTTGAGCAGTACTTC
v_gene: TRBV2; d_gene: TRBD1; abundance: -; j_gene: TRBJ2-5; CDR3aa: CASTNFSGTGGSGTQYF; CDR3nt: TGTGCCAGCACCAATTTCTCCGGGACAGGGGGTTCAGGGACCCAGTACTTC
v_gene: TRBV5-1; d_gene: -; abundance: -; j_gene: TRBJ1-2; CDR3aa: CASSFNDWGTHGYTF; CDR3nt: TGCGCCAGCAGCTTTAATGACTGGGGTACGCATGGCTACACCTTC
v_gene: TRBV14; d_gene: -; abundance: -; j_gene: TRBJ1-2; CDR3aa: CASSQERYYGYTF; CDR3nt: TGTGCCAGCAGCCAAGAACGGTACTATGGCTACACCTTC
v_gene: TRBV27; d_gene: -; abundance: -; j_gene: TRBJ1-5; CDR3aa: CASSLGQGPGQPQHF; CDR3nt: TGTGCCAGCAGTTTAGGGCAGGGTCCAGGTCAGCCCCAGCATTTT
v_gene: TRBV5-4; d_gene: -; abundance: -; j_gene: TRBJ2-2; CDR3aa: CAFWSETGELFF; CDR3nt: TGTGCCTTCTGGAGCGAAACCGGGGAGCTGTTTTTT
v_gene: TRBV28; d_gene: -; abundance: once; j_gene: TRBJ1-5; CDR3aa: CASRPRYSNQPQHF; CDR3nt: TGTGCCAGCAGGCCCAGGTATAGCAATCAGCCCCAGCATTTT
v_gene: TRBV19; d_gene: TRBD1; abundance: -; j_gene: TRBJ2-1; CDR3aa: CASTVDRGSYNEQFF; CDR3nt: TGTGCCAGTACCGTCGACAGGGGGTCCTACAATGAGCAGTTCTTC
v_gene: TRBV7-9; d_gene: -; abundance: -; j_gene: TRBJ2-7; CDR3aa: CASSAPLEVPYEQYF; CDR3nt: TGTGCCAGCAGCGCCCCTCTAGAAGTCCCCTACGAGCAGTACTTC
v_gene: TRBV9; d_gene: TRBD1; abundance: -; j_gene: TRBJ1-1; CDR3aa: CASSGTGWDTEAFF; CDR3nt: TGTGCCAGCAGCGGGACAGGGTGGGATACTGAAGCTTTCTTT
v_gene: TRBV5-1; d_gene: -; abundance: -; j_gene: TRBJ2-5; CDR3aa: CASSLARYQETQYF; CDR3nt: TGCGCCAGCAGCTTGGCCCGGTACCAAGAGACCCAGTACTTC
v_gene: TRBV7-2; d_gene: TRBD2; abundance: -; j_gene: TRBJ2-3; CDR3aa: CASSLTSGSTDTQYF; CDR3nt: TGTGCCAGCAGCTTGACTAGCGGTAGCACAGATACGCAGTATTTT
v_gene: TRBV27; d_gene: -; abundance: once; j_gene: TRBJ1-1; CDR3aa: CASSLRGGTEAFF; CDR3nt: TGTGCCAGCAGTTTAAGGGGGGGGACTGAAGCTTTCTTT
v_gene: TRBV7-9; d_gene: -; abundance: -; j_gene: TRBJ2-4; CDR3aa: CASSSSGHPAKNIQYF; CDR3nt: TGTGCCAGCAGCTCGTCGGGACATCCAGCCAAAAACATTCAGTACTTC
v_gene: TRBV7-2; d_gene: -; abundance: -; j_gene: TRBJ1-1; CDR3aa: CASSKRTGMNTEAFF; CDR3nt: TGTGCCAGCAGCAAGAGGACGGGGATGAACACTGAAGCTTTCTTT
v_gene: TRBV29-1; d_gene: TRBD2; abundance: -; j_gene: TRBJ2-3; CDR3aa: CSGMGLAGMSTDTQYF; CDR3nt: TGCAGCGGCATGGGACTAGCGGGGATGAGCACAGATACGCAGTATTTT
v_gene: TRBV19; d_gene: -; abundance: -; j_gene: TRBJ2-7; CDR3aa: CASSLDRTRFYEQYF; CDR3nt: TGTGCCAGTAGTCTGGACCGTACACGATTCTACGAGCAGTACTTC
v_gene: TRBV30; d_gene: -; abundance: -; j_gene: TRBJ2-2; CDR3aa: CACLRVLGELFF; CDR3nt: TGTGCCTGCCTTCGAGTCCTCGGGGAGCTGTTTTTT
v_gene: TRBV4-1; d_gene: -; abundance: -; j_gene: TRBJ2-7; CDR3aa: CASSQEDSRYYEQYF; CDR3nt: TGCGCCAGCAGCCAAGAGGACAGCAGGTACTACGAGCAGTACTTC
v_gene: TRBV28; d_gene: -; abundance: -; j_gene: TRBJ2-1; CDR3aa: CASSPLEEQFF; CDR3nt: TGTGCCAGCAGCCCTTTGGAAGAGCAGTTCTTC
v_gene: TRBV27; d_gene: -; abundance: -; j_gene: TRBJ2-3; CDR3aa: CASSPIPGRTSTDTQYF; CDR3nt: TGTGCCAGCAGTCCAATACCGGGACGGACTAGCACAGATACGCAGTATTTT